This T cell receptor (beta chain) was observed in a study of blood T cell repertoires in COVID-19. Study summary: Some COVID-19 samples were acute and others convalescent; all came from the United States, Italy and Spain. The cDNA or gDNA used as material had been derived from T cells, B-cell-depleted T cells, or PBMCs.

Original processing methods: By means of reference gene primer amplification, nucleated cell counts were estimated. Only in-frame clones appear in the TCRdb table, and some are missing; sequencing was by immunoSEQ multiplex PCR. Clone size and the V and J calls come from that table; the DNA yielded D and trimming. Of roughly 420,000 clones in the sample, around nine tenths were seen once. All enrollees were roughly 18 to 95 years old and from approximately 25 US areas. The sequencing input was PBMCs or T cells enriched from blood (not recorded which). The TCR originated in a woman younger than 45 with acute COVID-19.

The CDR3, as DNA: TGCGCCAGCAGATCGACAGGTCATGAAGCTTTCTTT. Its translation is CASRSTGHEAFF. The chain combines TRBV5-1 with TRBJ1-1; D possibly corresponds to TRBD1 (6 bases). The germline V gene encodes CDR1 SGHRS and CDR2 YFSETQ. The CDR3 spans 12 residues. Trimming removed 5 bases at V and 7 bases at J, with 12 bases between.